The clone carrying this T cell receptor beta chain appeared a few times. Its antigen is not known. This entry comes from a study of beta chain features in type 1 diabetes. General study points: The question left open here concerned HLA type influencing TCRB rearrangement. In every one of the four CD4+ subsets, TCRB CDR3s were moderately but significantly shorter in Type 1 diabetes patients.

Since all of the isolated RNA was reverse transcribed, expressed TCRB transcripts were what got sequenced. Naive, central memory and regulatory T cell samples yielded around 3.5 million reads on average. The assay was immunoSEQ multiplex PCR, and TCRdb's table has in-frame clones only and misses some. The sample holds about 360,000 clones, over 9.5% seen once. The source material was naive CD4+ T cells from blood. The sequence came from a man aged 18 to 29 in good health.

CDR3 in DNA: TGCGCCAGCAGCTTGGAGACAGGGGAAGAGACCCAGTACTTC. Translation: CASSLETGEETQYF. The rearrangement uses TRBV5-1 and TRBJ2-5, with 8 bases matching TRBD1. This CDR3 has 14 residues. Germline V gene data show CDR1 as SGHRS and CDR2 as YFSETQ. V shed 0 bases and J 3 bases; nucleotides not matched to a gene: 1.